These 13 T cell receptor beta chains were all obtained from the same sample, sequenced in a study of CD8+CD57+ T cells in acquired aplastic anemia. Profiling that covered TCR beta VDJ and CDR3 relied on genomic DNA as its template. TCRdb re-derived calls from the reads in MiXCR, one entry per CDR3 protein. The sample gives 150,000 to 200,000 distinct CDR3 sequences, 64% of which show up once; about 45% is in the top ten. Sequencing used sorted CD4+, CD8+, or CD8+CD57+ T cells (not recorded which) from PBMCs. The receptors originated from a human donor with severe aplastic anemia or a healthy control (not recorded which).

The chain recombines TRBV20-1 with TRBJ2-1, with 8 bases matching TRBD2. Germline values: CDR1 DFQATT, CDR2 SNEGSKA (reference sequence). The CDR3 covers 12 residues. V lost 4 bases and J lost 9; bases outside the gene matches: 5. The CDR3 reads CSAIAGSSEQFF. In DNA, the CDR3 is TGCAGTGCTATAGCGGGAAGTAGTGAGCAGTTCTTC.

CDR3 DNA sequence: TGTGCCAGCAGCCCAGATGAGAGGCTCTTGAACACTGAAGCTTTCTTT. The encoded protein is CASSPDERLLNTEAFF. This chain uses TRBV7-3 with TRBJ1-1; no clear D gene. The CDR3 covers 16 residues. V lost 5 bases to trimming and J lost 0 bases, with 16 bases between them. CDR1 SGHTA and CDR2 FQGTGA come from the germline V gene.

This clonotype has a handful of counts. The V call is TRBV19, the J call TRBJ1-2, with D maybe TRBD1 (5 bases). The CDR3 loop spans 15 amino acids. Germline V gene data show CDR1 as LNHDA and CDR2 as SQIVND (reference sequence). V lost 4 bases to trimming and J lost 8 bases, with 20 bases between them. Here the CDR3 DNA reads TGTGCCAGTAGTAAGACTCAAATCGACAGCCCCGGCTACACCTTC. Protein: CASSKTQIDSPGYTF. Combining the CDR3 with reference TRBV19 and TRBJ1-2 gives the whole variable domain DGGITQSPKYLFRKEGQNVTLSCEQNLNHDAMYWYRQDPGQGLRLIYYSQIVNDFQKGDIAEGYSVSREKKESFPLTVTSAQKNPTAFYLCASSKTQIDSPGYTFGSGTRLTVV.

This clonotype was seen ten or more times. The CDR3 spells CASSWDGYNSPLHF. The CDR3 DNA reads TGTGCCAGCAGTTGGGACGGCTATAATTCACCCCTCCACTTT. The rearrangement joins TRBV12-3 or TRBV12-4 to TRBJ1-6; the D gene is possibly TRBD1 (5 bases). V shed 4 bases and J shed 3 bases, with 7 bases lying between them. The CDR3 loop spans 14 amino acids.

The chain joins TRBV7-3 to TRBJ2-7; TRBD1 matches 7 bases. CDR1 SGHTA and CDR2 FQGTGA come from the germline V gene. The V gene end was trimmed by 5 bases and the J gene end by 0 bases; junction bases not matched to a gene: 7. The CDR3 is 15 amino acids. The CDR3 nucleotides read TGTGCCAGCAGCCAAGAAGGGGGCCTCTCCTACGAGCAGTACTTC. Its protein is CASSQEGGLSYEQYF.

This clonotype came up a few times. The gene calls are TRBV7-8 and TRBJ2-7; TRBD1 is a possible D gene (6 bases). Germline-derived CDR1 and CDR2 are SGHVS and FQNEAQ. This CDR3 has 15 residues. Trimming cost V 5 bases and J 4 bases, with 18 bases left between them. The CDR3 coding sequence is TGTGCCAGCAGCCCCTCCCTCGGCAGGGGATACGAGCAGTACTTC. Amino acid sequence: CASSPSLGRGYEQYF.

V is TRBV4-1 and J is TRBJ2-7; the match to TRBD2 covers 11 bases. The CDR3 extends over 14 amino acids. The germline V gene has CDR1 MGHRA and CDR2 YSYEKL. J gave up 5 bases and V 3 bases, and 3 bases lay outside the gene matches. The CDR3 DNA sequence: TGCGCCAGCAGCCATAGCGGGAGGGCCGACGAGCAGTACTTC. It translates to CASSHSGRADEQYF.

This clonotype was counted only a few times. The chain uses TRBV7-9 and TRBJ2-7; the match to TRBD1 covers 8 bases. V gave up 1 base and J gave up 4 bases; unmatched junction bases: 6. Germline V gives CDR1 SEHNR, CDR2 FQNEAQ (reference sequence). CDR3 length equals 15 residues. This chain's CDR3 is CASSLVTGGFYEQYF. The CDR3 DNA reads as TGTGCCAGCAGCTTAGTCACAGGGGGTTTTTACGAGCAGTACTTC.

CDR3 DNA: TGCAGTGCTAGAGAACAGGGGGGCGACTATGGCTACACCTTC. Translation gives CSAREQGGDYGYTF. The rearrangement uses TRBV20-1 and TRBJ1-2; TRBD1 agrees at 8 bases. Germline V CDR1 and CDR2: DFQATT, SNEGSKA (reference sequence). Unmatched junction bases numbered 3, after V lost 0 bases and J lost 3 bases. The CDR3 is 14 amino acids.

The rearrangement uses TRBV20-1 and TRBJ2-5; D gene unclear. The germline gives CDR1 DFQATT, CDR2 SNEGSKA (reference sequence). V was trimmed by 8 bases and J by 9 bases, leaving 22 bases between them. This CDR3 spans 13 amino acids. CDR3: CSSTRRNIPAQYF. The DNA of the CDR3 is TGCAGTTCCACGAGGAGAAATATCCCGGCCCAGTACTTC.

The genes are TRBV20-1 and TRBJ2-5; D unclear. Germline assignment: CDR1 DFQATT and CDR2 SNEGSKA (reference sequence). Trimming cost V 6 bases and J 2 bases, with 19 bases left between them. The CDR3 length is 15 residues. CDR3: CSAPKAGRVQETQYF. As DNA, the CDR3 is TGCAGTGCCCCGAAAGCAGGCCGGGTTCAAGAGACCCAGTACTTC.

The V gene is TRBV18, the J gene TRBJ2-3; D may correspond to TRBD1 or TRBD2 (5 bases each). This CDR3 has 13 residues. V was cut by 3 bases and J by 3 bases, with 7 bases left in between. CDR1 and CDR2 from the germline V gene are KGHSH and LQKENI. CDR3 bases: TGTGCCAGCTCACCTTGGGGGACAGATACGCAGTATTTT. Residues: CASSPWGTDTQYF.

The chain is built from TRBV7-9 and TRBJ2-7; TRBD2 might be the D (5 bases). V shed 5 bases and J shed 2 bases, with 16 bases lying between them. This CDR3 is built from 15 residues. Germline CDR1 is SEHNR and CDR2 is FQNEAQ (reference sequence). CDR3 DNA: TGTGCCAGCAGCCTCGAGAGGGAGCCCGCCTACGAGCAGTACTTC. Its translation is CASSLEREPAYEQYF. Drawing the rest from reference TRBV7-9 and TRBJ2-7, the complete variable domain is DTGVSQNPRHKITKRGQNVTFRCDPISEHNRLYWYRQTLGQGPEFLTYFQNEAQLEKSRLLSDRFSAERPKGSFSTLEIQRTEQGDSAMYLCASSLEREPAYEQYFGPGTRLTVT.